Following are 10 T cell receptor beta chains from one sample sequenced in a study of blood T cell repertoires in COVID-19. Sequencing was performed with immunoSEQ multiplex PCR; in TCRdb, only in-frame clones are kept and a portion is missing. Here the sample spans hundreds of thousands of clones, about 83% being singletons. The sequencing input was peripheral blood. These receptors were taken from a woman aged 35 to 49 with active or convalescent COVID-19.

The V call is TRBV24-1, the J call TRBJ2-1, with 7 bases identical to TRBD1. This CDR3 is built from 15 residues. Germline CDR1 reads KGHDR; CDR2 reads SFDVKD. After removal of 5 bases from V and 7 bases from J, the junction contained 10 bases not matched to a gene. The CDR3 loop reads CATSVQGTAMNEQFF. DNA of the CDR3: TGTGCCACCAGTGTACAGGGGACGGCCATGAATGAGCAGTTCTTC.

This rearrangement joins TRBV27 to TRBJ2-1; 11 bases agree with TRBD1. V shed 7 bases, J shed 7 bases, and the junction held 6 bases outside the gene matches. The germline V gene has CDR1 MNHEY and CDR2 SMNVEV (reference sequence). The length of the CDR3 is 14 residues. For the CDR3, the DNA is TGTGCCAGCATGAAGGACAGGGGGCGTAATGAGCAGTTCTTC. Its protein is CASMKDRGRNEQFF.

The chain uses TRBV6-5 and TRBJ1-4, with 9 nucleotides matching TRBD1. Trimming removed 6 bases from V and 0 bases from J; junction bases left unmatched: 2. This CDR3 spans 15 amino acids. Germline loops: CDR1 MNHEY, CDR2 SVGAGI. Here the CDR3 reads CASRGQGTTNEKLFF. CDR3 DNA: TGTGCCAGCAGGGGACAGGGAACAACTAATGAAAAACTGTTTTTT.

The V and J genes are TRBV19 and TRBJ1-2, with 10 positions matching TRBD1. The CDR3 extends over 15 amino acids. Trimming at V came to 5 bases and at J to 3 bases, leaving 6 bases not matched to a gene. Germline V CDR1 and CDR2: LNHDA, SQIVND (reference sequence). This CDR3 is CASSRGTGDYYGYTF. The DNA of the CDR3 is TGTGCCAGTAGTCGAGGGACAGGGGATTACTATGGCTACACCTTC. The full variable domain, rest sourced from reference TRBV19 and TRBJ1-2, is DGGITQSPKYLFRKEGQNVTLSCEQNLNHDAMYWYRQDPGQGLRLIYYSQIVNDFQKGDIAEGYSVSREKKESFPLTVTSAQKNPTAFYLCASSRGTGDYYGYTFGSGTRLTVV.

This clone was recorded once. The J gene is TRBJ2-5, the V gene TRBV27; TRBD2 aligns across 12 bases. Per the germline V gene, CDR1 is MNHEY and CDR2 is SMNVEV (reference sequence). CDR3 size: 17 residues. V trimming: 5 bases; J trimming: 2 bases; junction bases outside the gene matches: 9. CDR3 DNA: TGTGCCAGCAGTCCCCTCGCTAGCGGGGGGGGGCAAGAGACCCAGTACTTC. Amino acids: CASSPLASGGGQETQYF.

V usage is TRBV13 and J usage is TRBJ2-2; TRBD2 matches 7 bases. CDR3 length: 15 residues. Germline assignment: CDR1 PRHDT and CDR2 FYEKMQ (reference sequence). The J segment lost 4 bases and the V segment lost 4 bases, leaving 6 bases of the junction unmatched. The CDR3 reads CASSSPPSGTGELFF. CDR3 bases: TGTGCCAGCAGCTCTCCCCCTAGCGGCACCGGGGAGCTGTTTTTT.

The sample holds a few counts of this clone. CDR3 residues: CATSPPGDRVIGANVLTF. CDR3 bases: TGTGCCACCAGTCCACCCGGGGACAGGGTGATAGGGGCCAACGTCCTGACTTTC. The chain employs TRBV24-1 and TRBJ2-6; 9 bases align to TRBD1. Germline trimming cut 6 bases from V and 4 bases from J; bases unmatched to any gene: 12. Germline CDR1 reads KGHDR; CDR2 reads SFDVKD. The CDR3 runs to 18 residues.

The genes are TRBV10-3 and TRBJ2-7, with 9 bases matching TRBD1. Germline V CDR1 and CDR2: ENHRY, SYGVKD. The CDR3 is made up of 12 amino acids. J gave up 5 bases and V 7 bases, and 3 bases lay outside the gene matches. The CDR3 sequence: CAITGQGHEQYF. DNA for the CDR3: TGTGCCATCACGGGACAGGGCCACGAGCAGTACTTC.

The chain carries TRBV7-9 and TRBJ2-7, with TRBD1 identical over 8 bases. The CDR3 runs 14 residues. Germline CDR1 is SEHNR and CDR2 is FQNEAQ (reference sequence). The V gene end was trimmed by 3 bases and the J gene end by 2 bases; junction bases not matched to a gene: 3. The DNA for the CDR3 is TGTGCCAGCAGCTTCGCGGGACAGGCCTACGAGCAGTACTTC. Residues: CASSFAGQAYEQYF.

The chain combines TRBV5-1 with TRBJ2-3, with 8 bases identical to TRBD2. Germline-derived CDR1 and CDR2 are SGHRS and YFSETQ. The CDR3 runs 17 residues. V shed 0 bases, J shed 1 base, and the junction held 7 bases outside the gene matches. The CDR3 bases are TGCGCCAGCAGCTTGGGGGGACTAGTAATAGGCACAGATACGCAGTATTTT. Amino acid sequence: CASSLGGLVIGTDTQYF.